Presented here are 11 T cell receptor beta chains from one specimen sequenced in a study of blood T cells in healthy people across ages. Together with a sample-barcoded 5' primer, a J-beta primer mix was included in a second PCR lasting about 6 to 11 cycles. TCRdb independently ran MiXCR on the 5' RACE reads; one entry per CDR3 protein. The repertoire includes more than 700,000 distinct CDR3 sequences, roughly 46% of them detected once, and 15% to 20% sits in the top ten. Sequenced sample: blood. The receptor source for this set is a man older than 75 in good health.

This clonotype was observed at least ten times. The chain links TRBV20-1 to TRBJ1-2; D is possibly TRBD1 (5 bases). Trimming pared 0 bases from V and 4 bases from J, leaving 21 bases between. Per the germline V gene, CDR1 is DFQATT and CDR2 is SNEGSKA (reference sequence). This CDR3 is 17 amino acids long. DNA of the CDR3: TGCAGTGCTAGAGAAAGTCGGCAGGGTGGTTCAGGCTATGGCTACACCTTC. It translates to CSARESRQGGSGYGYTF.

The chain is built from TRBV7-2 and TRBJ2-5; D is perhaps TRBD1 (7 bases). The V gene lost 3 bases and the J gene lost 4 bases, with 12 bases spanning the gap. The CDR3 contains 14 residues. CDR1 SGHTA and CDR2 FQGNSA come from the germline V gene. CDR3 in DNA: TGTGCCAGCAGCTTCCAGGGGGGTAGAGAGACCCAGTACTTC. Protein product: CASSFQGGRETQYF. The full variable domain, with the rest looked up from reference TRBV7-2 and TRBJ2-5, is GAGVSQSPSNKVTEKGKDVELRCDPISGHTALYWYRQSLGQGLEFLIYFQGNSAPDKSGLPSDRFSAERTGGSVSTLTIQRTQQEDSAVYLCASSFQGGRETQYFGPGTRLLVL.

CDR3 coding DNA: TGTGCCAGCAGTAAGGACAGGTACCCCTACGAGCAGTACTTC. Its translation: CASSKDRYPYEQYF. The chain recombines TRBV12-3 or TRBV12-4 with TRBJ2-7; 7 bases line up with TRBD1. The V segment lost 5 bases and the J segment 2 bases; nucleotides outside the gene matches: 6. CDR3 length: 14 amino acids.

The J gene is TRBJ2-7, the V gene TRBV5-5; TRBD1 aligns across 8 bases. Germline CDR1 and CDR2: SGHKS and YYEKEE (reference sequence). The CDR3 contains 14 residues. With 4 bases clipped from V and 6 bases from J, the junction kept 9 bases outside the gene matches. For the CDR3, the DNA is TGTGCCAGCAGCGTAGGACAGGGAGGCGGCGAGCAGTACTTC. Protein product: CASSVGQGGGEQYF.

The CDR3 sequence is CSVDRRTGAARNTEAFF. CDR3 in DNA: TGCAGCGTTGATAGAAGGACAGGGGCCGCCAGGAACACTGAAGCTTTCTTT. This sequence joins TRBV29-1 and TRBJ1-1, with 9 bases fitting TRBD1. The CDR3 has 17 amino acids. V was clipped by 3 bases and J by 1 base; unmatched bases: 12. Germline-derived CDR1 and CDR2 are SQVTM and ANQGSEA.

V gene TRBV5-4 combines with J gene TRBJ2-1, with 7 bases that match TRBD2. The CDR3 extends over 16 amino acids. Germline V gene data show CDR1 as SGHNT and CDR2 as YYREEE (reference sequence). Trimming took 0 bases from V and 4 from J; bases not matched to a gene: 7. The DNA of the CDR3 is TGTGCCAGCAGCTTGGCCACGGGCGGGAGTTACAATGAGCAGTTCTTC. Translating it yields CASSLATGGSYNEQFF.

The gene calls are TRBV6-2 or TRBV6-3 and TRBJ1-1; the D is unclear. Germline V gene lookup returns CDR1 MNHEY and CDR2 SVGEGT. The length of the CDR3 is 13 residues. The germline V and J ends were trimmed by 0 bases and 1 base, with 3 bases remaining between them. The CDR3 sequence: CASSYSSNTEAFF. CDR3 nucleotides: TGTGCCAGCAGTTACTCGTCGAACACTGAAGCTTTCTTT.

This clonotype appeared many times. The rearrangement joins TRBV12-3 or TRBV12-4 to TRBJ2-3, with D unresolved. This CDR3 has 11 amino acids. Trimming left V 5 bases short and J 6 bases short, with 6 bases between. The CDR3 spells CASSAFDTQYF. The CDR3 DNA reads as TGTGCCAGCAGTGCCTTTGATACGCAGTATTTT.

This clonotype was observed a handful of times. The V and J genes are TRBV7-3 and TRBJ2-1; D is perhaps TRBD2 (6 bases). Germline V gene lookup returns CDR1 SGHTA and CDR2 FQGTGA. The V gene lost 0 bases and the J gene lost 9 bases, with 9 bases spanning the gap. The CDR3 length is 13 residues. The CDR3 protein is CASSLTAGFEQFF. As DNA, the CDR3 is TGTGCCAGCAGCTTAACAGCGGGCTTTGAGCAGTTCTTC. Full variable domain (outside the CDR3, taken from reference TRBV7-3 and TRBJ2-1): GAGVSQTPSNKVTEKGKYVELRCDPISGHTALYWYRQSLGQGPEFLIYFQGTGAADDSGLPNDRFFAVRPEGSVSTLKIQRTERGDSAVYLCASSLTAGFEQFFGPGTRLTVL.

In this sample, this clonotype turned up a few times. The chain recombines TRBV6-2 or TRBV6-3 with TRBJ2-1; possibly TRBD2 for D (6 bases). Germline values: CDR1 MNHEY, CDR2 SVGEGT. Trimming took off 0 bases at V and 4 bases at J, with 13 bases between the two ends. The CDR3 runs 16 residues. CDR3 region: CASSYSFGRTYNEQFF. For the CDR3, the DNA is TGTGCCAGCAGTTACTCTTTCGGGAGAACATACAATGAGCAGTTCTTC.

This chain links TRBV10-3 with TRBJ1-4; the D gene is possibly TRBD1 (5 bases). The ends were cut back, 2 bases at V and 8 bases at J, with 12 bases in the middle. This CDR3 has 14 residues. Germline-derived CDR1 and CDR2 are ENHRY and SYGVKD. CDR3 coding DNA: TGTGCCATCAGTGAGGGTGGAGGGGACGAAAAACTGTTTTTT. This sequence encodes CAISEGGGDEKLFF.